This entry lists 26 T cell receptor beta chains sequenced from one sample in a study of regulatory T cells in long-lasting Graves disease. Time point defined: persistent/refractory GD, antithyroid drugs over 5 years with positive TRAb. Extracted PBMC RNA gave rise to the TCR library. To make TCR beta libraries, researchers used iRepertoire HTBI primers and Arm-PCR of CDR3 regions. Each CDR3 protein gets one entry after TCRdb re-called the multiplex PCR reads with MiXCR. Of 400,000 to 500,000 distinct CDR3 sequences in the sample, 20% to 25% were seen once. Material: peripheral blood mononuclear cells (PBMCs), obtained when the disease was refractory, from a patient treated with antithyroid drugs. All receptors come from a female donor with Graves disease.

This clonotype was detected a few times. The chain couples TRBV7-6 to TRBJ2-2; tentatively, D is TRBD1 or TRBD2 (5 bases each). Germline CDR1 reads SGHVS; CDR2 reads FNYEAQ. CDR3 length: 16 residues. The germline V and J ends were trimmed by 5 bases and 2 bases, with 15 bases remaining between them. The CDR3 bases are TGTGCCAGCAGCAGCCCTTACCGGGACAACACCGGGGAGCTGTTTTTT. The encoded protein is CASSSPYRDNTGELFF.

The table lists this clonotype with a few counts. The chain is built from TRBV29-1 and TRBJ2-2, with TRBD2 matching over 7 bases. V was clipped by 2 bases and J by 6 bases; unmatched bases: 6. The germline gives CDR1 SQVTM, CDR2 ANQGSEA. The CDR3 is 14 amino acids. CDR3 in DNA: TGCAGCGTTGAATTTTTGCGGGAGCCCGGGGAGCTGTTTTTT. Translation: CSVEFLREPGELFF.

The gene calls are TRBV3-1 and TRBJ1-1; D possibly corresponds to TRBD1 (5 bases). The CDR3 length is 13 residues. The V and J ends lost 9 bases and 3 bases respectively, with 14 bases between them. From germline, CDR1 is LGHDT and CDR2 YNNKEL (reference sequence). CDR3 residues: CASRDSSYTEAFF. In DNA form, the CDR3 reads TGTGCCAGTAGGGACTCTTCGTACACTGAAGCTTTCTTT.

This clonotype was detected ten times or more. The V and J genes are TRBV2 and TRBJ1-1; 7 nucleotides line up with TRBD1. The CDR3 sequence is 14 residues long. Germline assignment: CDR1 SNHLY and CDR2 FYNNEI. The ends lost 6 bases at V and 1 base at J; junction bases unmatched: 5. The CDR3 sequence is CASRPRGGNTEAFF. In DNA form, the CDR3 reads TGTGCCAGCAGACCCAGGGGGGGGAACACTGAAGCTTTCTTT.

This clonotype was counted between two and nine times. The chain is built from TRBV7-8 and TRBJ1-4; no definite D call. The CDR3 is made up of 16 amino acids. CDR1 is SGHVS and CDR2 is FQNEAQ in the germline V gene. Trimming left V 2 bases short and J 8 bases short, with 18 bases between. The CDR3 here is CASSLRSGGGGEKLFF. The CDR3 coding sequence is TGTGCCAGCAGCTTAAGGTCCGGCGGCGGAGGGGAAAAACTGTTTTTT.

This clonotype came up a few times. This chain connects TRBV19 to TRBJ1-1; 9 nucleotides line up with TRBD1. The trim removed 5 bases at V and 8 bases at J, leaving 9 bases unmatched. CDR3 length equals 14 residues. Germline V gives CDR1 LNHDA, CDR2 SQIVND (reference sequence). The CDR3 DNA reads as TGTGCCAGTAGTCTTCCGGGACAGGGTGAAGAAGCTTTCTTT. Amino acids: CASSLPGQGEEAFF. The variable domain in full, completed from reference TRBV19 and TRBJ1-1, reads DGGITQSPKYLFRKEGQNVTLSCEQNLNHDAMYWYRQDPGQGLRLIYYSQIVNDFQKGDIAEGYSVSREKKESFPLTVTSAQKNPTAFYLCASSLPGQGEEAFFGQGTRLTVV.

The gene calls are TRBV14 and TRBJ2-7, with TRBD1 as a possible D gene (5 bases). Between the trimmed V and J ends, which lost 0 bases and 6 bases, there was a span of 12 bases. Looked up from germline, CDR1 is SGHDN and CDR2 is FVKESK. The CDR3 has 14 residues. Here the CDR3 reads CASSQDPFRGEQYF. DNA for the CDR3: TGTGCCAGCAGCCAAGATCCCTTTAGGGGCGAGCAGTACTTC.

J is TRBJ2-1 and V is TRBV3-1; D ambiguous. The CDR3 has 11 amino acids. Germline V gene sequence: CDR1 LGHDT, CDR2 YNNKEL (reference sequence). Trimming left V 6 bases short and J 9 bases short, with 9 bases between. CDR3 sequence (DNA): TGTGCCAGCAGAGACTCAGCTGAGCAGTTCTTC. This encodes CASRDSAEQFF.

A remark on this clonotype: This may stem from a read error, because a much larger clone lies one nucleotide away. This rearrangement joins TRBV27 to TRBJ2-2; 7 nucleotides line up with TRBD2. The length of the CDR3 is 12 residues. CDR1 and CDR2 (germline): MNHEY, SMNVEV (reference sequence). The DNA for the CDR3 is TGCGCCACGGGGGGAGGTACCGGGGAGCTGTTTTTT. The encoded protein is CATGGGTGELFF.

This sequence joins TRBV30 and TRBJ1-2; 7 bases align to TRBD1. Germline loops: CDR1 GTSNPN, CDR2 SVGIG (reference sequence). The J segment lost 3 bases and the V segment lost 0 bases, leaving 7 bases of the junction unmatched. The length of the CDR3 is 15 residues. Here the CDR3 reads CAWSVRAGGHYGYTF. The DNA of the CDR3 is TGTGCCTGGAGTGTACGCGCAGGGGGTCACTATGGCTACACCTTC.

There are many counts of this clonotype. The chain joins TRBV12-3 or TRBV12-4 to TRBJ1-1; D is unresolved. Trimming removed 3 bases from V and 1 base from J, with 9 bases in between. CDR3 length: 14 amino acids. CDR3 sequence: CASSFGRQNTEAFF. For the CDR3, the DNA is TGTGCCAGCAGTTTTGGTCGGCAGAACACTGAAGCTTTCTTT.

The chain links TRBV6-5 to TRBJ2-7; unclear D gene. The V gene lost 2 bases and the J gene lost 3 bases, with 5 bases spanning the gap. Germline V gives CDR1 MNHEY, CDR2 SVGAGI. This CDR3 is 12 amino acids long. This CDR3 reads CASSYGFYEQYF. In nucleotides, the CDR3 is TGTGCCAGCAGTTACGGGTTCTACGAGCAGTACTTC.

This clonotype was counted only a few times. The J gene is TRBJ1-2, the V gene TRBV28; a possible D gene is TRBD1 (5 bases). This CDR3 has 12 amino acids. V was shortened by 8 bases and J by 4 bases, with 11 bases between the two germline ends. Germline loops: CDR1 MDHEN, CDR2 SYDVKM. Here the CDR3 DNA reads TGTGCCAGCGGGGCCCGGTCCTATGGCTACACCTTC. Its translation is CASGARSYGYTF.

This clonotype was counted a few times. V and J are TRBV20-1 and TRBJ2-2; D remains ambiguous. The CDR3 has 13 residues. V was pared by 1 base and J by 5 bases, with 8 bases between. Germline loops: CDR1 DFQATT, CDR2 SNEGSKA (reference sequence). The CDR3 nucleotides are TGCAGTGCTAGAGCTACTACAACCGGGGAGCTGTTTTTT. Amino acids: CSARATTTGELFF.

The chain has TRBV6-1 and TRBJ1-6; D gene uncertain. Trimming stripped 7 bases from V and 7 bases from J, with 23 bases between. The CDR3 is 17 residues long. CDR1 MNHNS and CDR2 SASEGT come from the germline V gene. The CDR3 loop is CASTPGPALLGNSPLHF. The CDR3 DNA reads TGTGCCAGCACCCCAGGCCCGGCACTCCTGGGGAATTCACCCCTCCACTTT.

DNA of the CDR3: TGCAGTGCTAGAGTGCCAGGGAGGAGTTACGAGCAGTACTTC. This sequence encodes CSARVPGRSYEQYF. The chain uses TRBV20-1 and TRBJ2-7, with D tentatively TRBD2 (6 bases). Trimming stripped 1 base from V and 4 bases from J, with 14 bases between. This CDR3 has 14 residues. The germline V gene has CDR1 DFQATT and CDR2 SNEGSKA (reference sequence).

This clonotype was seen at least ten times. The chain is built from TRBV6-1 and TRBJ1-2; 8 bases line up with TRBD1. The CDR3 is 17 amino acids. CDR1 is MNHNS and CDR2 is SASEGT in the germline V gene. Trimming at V came to 6 bases and at J to 2 bases, leaving 14 bases not matched to a gene. DNA of the CDR3: TGTGCCAGCAGCCACGGGACAGGCAACCCAACAAACTATGGCTACACCTTC. This codes for CASSHGTGNPTNYGYTF.

As concerns this clonotype: A much larger clone differs from this one at a single base, so this may be a read error. The chain joins TRBV6-2 or TRBV6-3 to TRBJ2-7; 9 bases match TRBD2. Germline assignment: CDR1 MNHEY and CDR2 SVGEGT. CDR3 length: 13 amino acids. In nucleotides, the CDR3 is TGTACCAGCAGTTTAGCGGGAGTCTACGAGCAGTACTTC. Protein: CTSSLAGVYEQYF.

This clonotype was seen a handful of times. V and J are TRBV5-1 and TRBJ2-4; tentative D call: TRBD2 (6 bases). CDR3 length: 14 amino acids. Germline CDR1 SGHRS, CDR2 YFSETQ. Trimming shortened V by 0 bases and J by 8 bases, and 12 bases separated the two germline ends. Written as DNA, the CDR3 is TGCGCCAGCAGCTTGGAGGAGGGTCTGGACATTCAGTACTTC. It yields the protein CASSLEEGLDIQYF.

This clonotype showed up many times. The chain uses TRBV2 and TRBJ1-6; D gene unclear. The CDR3 is 14 residues long. Trimming shortened V by 2 bases and J by 6 bases, and 8 bases separated the two germline ends. Germline values: CDR1 SNHLY, CDR2 FYNNEI. The CDR3 loop is CASSERSGNSPLHF. The CDR3 coding sequence is TGTGCCAGCAGTGAAAGGTCGGGTAATTCACCCCTCCACTTT.

In this sample, this clonotype turned up a few times. The chain is built from TRBV20-1 and TRBJ2-7; D remains ambiguous. Trimming took 6 bases from V and 1 from J, leaving 16 bases between them. The CDR3 sequence is 14 residues long. In germline, CDR1 is DFQATT, CDR2 SNEGSKA (reference sequence). The DNA of the CDR3 is TGCAGTGCCCCCACTCAAGGGTTGTCCTACGAGCAGTACTTC. It is translated as CSAPTQGLSYEQYF.

On this clonotype itself: A far larger clone is off by one base, so a read error is likely. J is TRBJ2-7 and V is TRBV11-3, with D perhaps assigned TRBD1 or TRBD2 (5 bases each). The germline V gene encodes CDR1 SGHNT and CDR2 YENEEA. CDR3 length: 14 residues. The V and J ends lost 7 bases and 6 bases respectively, with 19 bases between them. CDR3 amino acids: CASNWGTVQGEQYF. DNA of the CDR3: TGTGCCAGCAATTGGGGGACCGTGCAAGGCGAGCAGTACTTC. The full variable domain, with the rest looked up from reference TRBV11-3 and TRBJ2-7, is EAGVVQSPRYKIIEKKQPVAFWCNPISGHNTLYWYLQNLGQGPELLIRYENEEAVDDSQLPKDRFSAERLKGVDSTLKIQPAELGDSAVYLCASNWGTVQGEQYFGPGTRLTVT.

J is TRBJ2-5 and V is TRBV20-1, with D uncertain. The J call may be faulty, since TRBJ2-1 better matches the DNA end. CDR3 length: 11 amino acids. Germline CDR1 and CDR2: DFQATT and SNEGSKA (reference sequence). The CDR3 DNA is TGCAGTGCTAGTAAGGGATTGGGGCAGTTCTTC. Its translation: CSASKGLGQFF.

Concerning this clonotype itself: A read error may explain this, as a much larger clone is one base away. The J gene is TRBJ2-7, the V gene TRBV6-2 or TRBV6-3; D is possibly TRBD1 (5 bases). The V end was cut by 11 bases, the J end by 3 bases, with 17 bases between. Germline V CDR1 and CDR2: MNHEY, SVGEGT. This CDR3 is built from 13 residues. CDR3 nucleotides: TGTGCCGCCGACGACAGACTCTTCTACGAGCAGTACTTC. It yields the protein CAADDRLFYEQYF.

This clonotype was seen at least ten times. This sequence joins TRBV28 and TRBJ1-1; possible D gene TRBD1, 5 bases. The V and J ends lost 5 bases and 2 bases respectively, with 15 bases between them. The germline gives CDR1 MDHEN, CDR2 SYDVKM. CDR3 length: 15 residues. The CDR3 nucleotides read TGTGCCAGCAGTCGTCCCGGGACGGTAAACACTGAAGCTTTCTTT. Translated: CASSRPGTVNTEAFF.

This clonotype was counted only a few times. J is TRBJ1-4 and V is TRBV18; D remains ambiguous. Looked up from germline, CDR1 is KGHSH and CDR2 is LQKENI. Trimming removed 3 bases from V and 8 bases from J, with 13 bases in between. There are 14 residues in the CDR3. In nucleotides, the CDR3 is TGTGCCAGCTCACCTGGATCCGAAGGGGAAAAACTGTTTTTT. Protein sequence: CASSPGSEGEKLFF.